These 24 T cell receptor beta chains were all obtained from the same sample, sequenced in a study of control samples from healthy donors and cancer patients (dated by TCRdb to 2019 to 2021). The library relied on the immunoSEQ multiplex PCR assay. TCRdb mirrors the immuneACCESS table, restricted to in-frame sequences. Some clones are absent from its copies; in checked studies, under half trace to an unresolved V gene, and the reason for the others is unknown. Present in this sample are around 100,000 clones, 88% of which were seen just once. The ten largest clones take up roughly 14% of the sample. The sequencing input was blood. These receptors were taken from a woman in her 70s in good health.

This chain connects TRBV11-2 to TRBJ1-1; D unresolved. V gave up 4 bases and J gave up 1 base, with 10 bases separating them. Germline values: CDR1 SGHAT, CDR2 FQNNGV. This CDR3 has 14 amino acids. CDR3 region: CASSSYSGNTEAFF. In DNA form, the CDR3 reads TGTGCCAGCAGCTCTTATTCCGGGAACACTGAAGCTTTCTTT.

The chain carries TRBV6-6 and TRBJ2-2; D not resolved. The germline V and J ends were trimmed by 0 bases and 7 bases, with 9 bases remaining between them. Germline V gene sequence: CDR1 MNHNY, CDR2 SVGAGI (reference sequence). The CDR3 extends over 14 amino acids. The CDR3 DNA is TGTGCCAGCAGTTACTCAGGGTTGGGCGGGGAGCTGTTTTTT. Residues: CASSYSGLGGELFF.

Here the CDR3 DNA reads TGTGCCAGCAGCGCCCTAGGACAGGGAATGAACACTGAAGCTTTCTTT. Translation: CASSALGQGMNTEAFF. The chain combines TRBV9 with TRBJ1-1; 8 bases match TRBD1. Per germline, CDR1 SGDLS and CDR2 YYNGEE. There are 16 residues in the CDR3. Unmatched junction bases numbered 7, after V lost 3 bases and J lost 0 bases.

The chain recombines TRBV10-3 with TRBJ2-6, with a possible D match to TRBD1 (6 bases). The germline gives CDR1 ENHRY, CDR2 SYGVKD. Trimming shortened V by 2 bases and J by 2 bases, and 16 bases separated the two germline ends. This CDR3 is built from 18 residues. CDR3 nucleotide sequence: TGTGCCATCAGTGAGACCCAATTAAACAGGGCTGGGGCCAACGTCCTGACTTTC. Translated, it gives CAISETQLNRAGANVLTF.

The V and J genes are TRBV27 and TRBJ2-5; D possibly corresponds to TRBD2 (6 bases). Germline CDR1 is MNHEY and CDR2 is SMNVEV (reference sequence). Trimming cost V 1 base and J 5 bases, with 8 bases left between them. The CDR3 sequence is 13 residues long. CDR3 in DNA: TGTGCCAGCAGTTTATGGGGGGATGAGACCCAGTACTTC. Encoded protein: CASSLWGDETQYF.

The chain uses TRBV3-1 (or the pseudogene TRBV3-2) and TRBJ1-1; weak D call: TRBD1 (5 bases). The CDR3 length is 12 residues. V dropped 1 base and J dropped 7 bases, with 7 bases sitting between them. The V gene's germline CDR1 is LGHDT and CDR2 YNNKEL (reference sequence). The CDR3 is CASSQVGGEAFF. The CDR3 bases are TGTGCCAGCAGCCAAGTTGGGGGTGAAGCTTTCTTT.

This chain connects TRBV11-3 to TRBJ1-1; a possible D gene is TRBD1 (6 bases). Germline V lookup: CDR1 SGHNT, CDR2 YENEEA. The ends were cut back, 5 bases at V and 2 bases at J, with 9 bases in the middle. The CDR3 has 13 amino acids. CDR3 nucleotide sequence: TGTGCCAGCAGCCAGGACAGTAACACTGAAGCTTTCTTT. Its protein product is CASSQDSNTEAFF.

The chain combines TRBV10-3 with TRBJ1-2; weak D call: TRBD1 (6 bases). Germline CDR1 reads ENHRY; CDR2 reads SYGVKD. V lost 2 bases and J 5 bases, leaving 12 bases between the germline ends. CDR3 length: 14 residues. The CDR3 DNA sequence: TGTGCCATCAGTGAGGATGACAGGCCTTATGGCTACACCTTC. Translation: CAISEDDRPYGYTF.

The CDR3 sequence is CASSSFHGGFYEQYF. The CDR3 DNA sequence: TGTGCCAGCAGCTCATTCCACGGCGGGTTCTACGAGCAGTACTTC. V and J are TRBV7-9 and TRBJ2-7; weak D call: TRBD2 (5 bases). Trimming removed 4 bases from V and 3 bases from J, with 16 bases in between. The CDR3 is 15 residues long. The germline CDR1 and CDR2 sequences are SEHNR and FQNEAQ (reference sequence).

The chain carries TRBV3-1 (or the pseudogene TRBV3-2) and TRBJ2-2; 9 bases map to TRBD1. The CDR3 sequence is 17 residues long. The junction had 10 bases not matched to a gene; V was cut back by 0 bases and J by 8 bases. Germline lookup yields CDR1 LGHDT and CDR2 YNNKEL (reference sequence). Here the CDR3 reads CASSQEGKTGGRGELFF. CDR3 in DNA: TGTGCCAGCAGCCAAGAAGGGAAGACAGGGGGAAGGGGGGAGCTGTTTTTT.

V gene TRBV9 combines with J gene TRBJ2-2; the D gene is possibly TRBD2 (6 bases). Germline V gene sequence: CDR1 SGDLS, CDR2 YYNGEE. This CDR3 comprises 15 residues. The V and J ends lost 4 bases and 2 bases respectively, with 12 bases between them. The CDR3: CASSPGGSNTGELFF. For the CDR3, the DNA is TGTGCCAGCAGCCCCGGAGGGAGCAACACCGGGGAGCTGTTTTTT.

The table lists this clone with a count of one. This rearrangement joins TRBV6-5 to TRBJ2-1; D is undetermined. Per the germline V gene, CDR1 is MNHEY and CDR2 is SVGAGI. The CDR3 totals 13 residues. Trimming removed 4 bases at V and 8 bases at J, with 12 bases between. The CDR3 sequence is CASSLGSYDEQFF. The CDR3 coding sequence is TGTGCCAGCAGTTTGGGCAGTTATGATGAGCAGTTCTTC.

The V gene is TRBV12-3 or TRBV12-4, the J gene TRBJ2-1; weak D call: TRBD2 (5 bases). The CDR3 contains 12 residues. V was shortened by 4 bases and J by 12 bases, with 13 bases between the two germline ends. Here the CDR3 DNA reads TGTGCCAGCAGTTATAGCGTCGTCGGGCAGTTCTTC. Residues: CASSYSVVGQFF.

J is TRBJ1-4 and V is TRBV4-3; D is perhaps TRBD1 (5 bases). V was clipped by 4 bases and J by 7 bases, with 16 bases between them. Germline V gene sequence: CDR1 LGHNA, CDR2 YSLEER. The CDR3 length is 15 residues. The CDR3 DNA sequence: TGCGCCAGCAGCCCGACGGGAGGGGTGGGTGAAAAACTGTTTTTT. Protein: CASSPTGGVGEKLFF.

CDR3 nucleotides: TGTGCCAGCAGCCAAGCAGGGAATGGAAACACCATATATTTT. It yields the protein CASSQAGNGNTIYF. V is TRBV14 and J is TRBJ1-3; tentative D call: TRBD1 (5 bases). Germline values: CDR1 SGHDN, CDR2 FVKESK. This CDR3 contains 14 residues. The germline V and J ends were trimmed by 1 base and 3 bases, with 7 bases remaining between them. Full variable domain (rest looked up from reference TRBV14 and TRBJ1-3): EAGVTQFPSHSVIEKGQTVTLRCDPISGHDNLYWYRRVMGKEIKFLLHFVKESKQDESGMPNNRFLAERTGGTYSTLKVQPAELEDSGVYFCASSQAGNGNTIYFGEGSWLTVV.

The chain joins TRBV7-2 to TRBJ2-2; a weak D match, TRBD2 (5 bases). This CDR3 contains 15 residues. Germline lookup yields CDR1 SGHTA and CDR2 FQGNSA. Trimming cost V 6 bases and J 2 bases, with 13 bases left between them. DNA of the CDR3: TGTGCCAGCAGTGCTCGGACTCCCAACACCGGGGAGCTGTTTTTT. Amino acids: CASSARTPNTGELFF.

The V and J genes are TRBV5-1 and TRBJ2-6; 12 bases match TRBD1. V was pared by 0 bases and J by 1 base, with 2 bases of the junction left unmatched. The germline gives CDR1 SGHRS, CDR2 YFSETQ. This CDR3 has 18 amino acids. The CDR3 nucleotides read TGCGCCAGCAGCTTGGGGGACAGGGGGCGATCTGGGGCCAACGTCCTGACTTTC. Its protein is CASSLGDRGRSGANVLTF.

The V call is TRBV5-1, the J call TRBJ1-1, with D tentatively TRBD1 (5 bases). This CDR3 has 16 residues. V lost 0 bases, J lost 4 bases, and 16 bases lay in between. Germline values: CDR1 SGHRS, CDR2 YFSETQ. CDR3 sequence: CASSLVGQEMGTEAFF. The CDR3 nucleotides read TGCGCCAGCAGCTTGGTCGGACAAGAGATGGGCACTGAAGCTTTCTTT.

The gene calls are TRBV9 and TRBJ1-1; D remains unclear. CDR3 length: 14 amino acids. The V gene lost 0 bases and the J gene lost 0 bases, with 6 bases spanning the gap. Germline CDR1 and CDR2: SGDLS and YYNGEE. CDR3 region: CASSVGNLNTEAFF. As DNA, the CDR3 is TGTGCCAGCAGCGTAGGTAATTTGAACACTGAAGCTTTCTTT. The whole variable domain, remainder taken from reference TRBV9 and TRBJ1-1, is DSGVTQTPKHLITATGQRVTLRCSPRSGDLSVYWYQQSLDQGLQFLIQYYNGEERAKGNILERFSAQQFPDLHSELNLSSLELGDSALYFCASSVGNLNTEAFFGQGTRLTVV.

The chain couples TRBV19 to TRBJ1-5; 8 bases map to TRBD1. This CDR3 comprises 16 residues. CDR1 is LNHDA and CDR2 is SQIVND in the germline V gene (reference sequence). V shed 6 bases, J shed 1 base, and the junction held 8 bases outside the gene matches. The CDR3 reads CASRYTGGRSNQPQHF. The CDR3, as DNA: TGTGCCAGTAGATATACAGGGGGTCGGAGCAATCAGCCCCAGCATTTT.

The rearrangement joins TRBV7-2 to TRBJ1-2, with D possibly being TRBD1 (5 bases). CDR1 and CDR2 from the germline V gene are SGHTA and FQGNSA. The length of the CDR3 is 13 residues. The V end lost 4 bases, the J end lost 4 bases, and 10 bases lay between the germline ends. CDR3 loop: CASSSGTRYGYTF. The CDR3 nucleotides read TGTGCCAGCAGCTCCGGGACGCGCTATGGCTACACCTTC.

The rearrangement links TRBV30 to TRBJ2-3; D may be TRBD1 or TRBD2 (6 bases each). CDR1 and CDR2 from the germline V gene are GTSNPN and SVGIG (reference sequence). Trimming took 3 bases from V and 0 from J, leaving 10 bases between them. The CDR3 has 14 amino acids. The CDR3 bases are TGTGCCTGGAGCACAGGGACTAGCACAGATACGCAGTATTTT. Its protein is CAWSTGTSTDTQYF.

V is TRBV12-3 or TRBV12-4 and J is TRBJ2-1; unclear D gene. The CDR3 is 11 residues long. V lost 5 bases and J lost 8, with 7 bases in between. The CDR3 DNA reads TGTGCCAGCAGTCGCCTGGATGAGCAGTTCTTC. It is translated as CASSRLDEQFF.

As DNA, the CDR3 is TGTGCCAGCAGCCCAACTAGTTTGGATACGCAGTATTTT. Translation gives CASSPTSLDTQYF. This chain connects TRBV3-1 (or the pseudogene TRBV3-2) to TRBJ2-3; D may be TRBD2 (5 bases). Trimming cost V 4 bases and J 6 bases, with 11 bases left between them. The CDR3 spans 13 residues. CDR1 and CDR2 (germline): LGHDT, YNNKEL (reference sequence).